This TCR beta chain was recovered during a study of OX40 agonist ivuxolimab in advanced cancers. Study as a whole: Having had anti-PD-1, anti-PD-L1 or anti-CTLA-4 therapy before was allowed, and roughly 39% had some. Whole-study results and caveats: Specificity for antigen went undetermined in the expanded peripheral T cells. Patients with a partial response at 0.1-3.0 mg/kg had among the lowest clonal expansion.

Trimming took 1 base from V and 0 from J, leaving 9 bases between them. Germline CDR1 reads SGHDN; CDR2 reads FVKESK. The CDR3 runs 15 residues. Method: immunoSEQ multiplex PCR; TCRdb's copy keeps in-frame clones and lacks some. The sample comprises under 75,000 clones, around 93% of which are singletons, and about 14% rests with the top ten. In regard to this clone: The antigen remains unidentified.

This receptor was identified in an adult with an advanced solid tumor such as melanoma, head and neck, liver or kidney cancer. The input for sequencing was CD4+ or CD8+ T cells sorted from blood, taken in a trial of the OX40 agonist ivuxolimab. The V gene is TRBV14, the J gene TRBJ1-1; D is uncertain. The CDR3: CASSQVLGMNTEAFF. CDR3 nucleotides: TGTGCCAGCAGCCAAGTTCTGGGGATGAACACTGAAGCTTTCTTT.